Below are 26 T cell receptor beta chains sequenced from a single sample in a study of vaccination and CD4 T cells after COVID-19. The Oncomine TCR Beta short-read assay was what sequenced the DNA obtained from cultured CD4+ T cells. TCRdb passed the PCR reads through MiXCR, listing each CDR3 protein once. The repertoire has 13,000 to 15,000 distinct CDR3 sequences, around 48% of them found once; the top ten carry 14%. Treatment of the sample: roughly ten-day PBMC culture with coronavirus spike peptide pools or control peptides (ViraFEST assay). No antigen has been identified for these receptors. Sequenced material: CD4+ T cells from blood, cultured in vitro. Source of these receptors: a human donor who had recovered from COVID-19.

The chain recombines TRBV25-1 with TRBJ1-1; 9 nucleotides line up with TRBD1. The CDR3 is made up of 15 amino acids. Germline V gene lookup returns CDR1 MGHDK and CDR2 SYGVNS. Trimming took 4 bases from V and 4 from J; bases not matched to a gene: 7. CDR3 sequence: CASSGPGTGRTEAFF. CDR3 coding DNA: TGTGCCAGCAGTGGCCCCGGGACAGGGCGCACTGAAGCTTTCTTT. The variable domain in full, completed from reference TRBV25-1 and TRBJ1-1, reads EADIYQTPRYLVIGTGKKITLECSQTMGHDKMYWYQQDPGMELHLIHYSYGVNSTEKGDLSSESTVSRIRTEHFPLTLESARPSHTSQYLCASSGPGTGRTEAFFGQGTRLTVV.

The rearrangement uses TRBV6-1 and TRBJ1-6, with D perhaps matching TRBD1 (5 bases). CDR3 length: 15 residues. V lost 10 bases and J lost 7, with 20 bases in between. Germline V gene sequence: CDR1 MNHNS, CDR2 SASEGT. The CDR3 DNA sequence: TGTGCCACCGCACCCCGGGGCAGTACGAATTCACCCCTCCACTTT. It yields the protein CATAPRGSTNSPLHF.

This clonotype has just a few counts. This rearrangement joins TRBV20-1 to TRBJ1-2, with D maybe TRBD1 (5 bases). Trimming removed 7 bases at V and 2 bases at J, with 17 bases between. The germline V gene encodes CDR1 DFQATT and CDR2 SNEGSKA (reference sequence). This CDR3 has 14 residues. CDR3 region: CSVREGLGNYGYTF. CDR3 coding DNA: TGCAGTGTCAGGGAGGGATTGGGGAACTATGGCTACACCTTC.

The chain combines TRBV12-3 or TRBV12-4 with TRBJ1-1, with unresolved D. The CDR3 is made up of 12 amino acids. Deletions cut 6 bases from V and 2 bases from J, with 7 bases between. The CDR3 region has the DNA TGTGCCAGCAGCCGCTTCAACACTGAAGCTTTCTTT. This encodes CASSRFNTEAFF.

This clonotype is medium-sized by share. The DNA of the CDR3 is TGTGCCAGCAGGCCCTACGACAGGGCTTCTGAAGCTTTCTTT. Amino acids: CASRPYDRASEAFF. V is TRBV7-2 and J is TRBJ1-1, with 7 bases identical to TRBD1. The CDR3 runs 14 residues. From germline, CDR1 is SGHTA and CDR2 FQGNSA. Germline trimming cut 6 bases from V and 6 bases from J; bases unmatched to any gene: 10.

This chain connects TRBV2 to TRBJ1-1; D is possibly TRBD1 (5 bases). This CDR3 spans 11 amino acids. V was shortened by 5 bases and J by 10 bases, with 11 bases between the two germline ends. Germline loops: CDR1 SNHLY, CDR2 FYNNEI. The CDR3 region is CASSRDGAAFF. CDR3 sequence (DNA): TGTGCCAGCAGTAGGGATGGGGCAGCTTTCTTT.

V gene TRBV10-1 combines with J gene TRBJ2-1; 14 nucleotides match TRBD2. J lost 0 bases, V lost 10 bases, and 14 bases had no gene match. The CDR3 totals 19 residues. CDR1 is WNHNN and CDR2 is SYGVQD in the germline V gene (reference sequence). The CDR3 is CATLAPGLAGGSSYNEQFF. CDR3 coding DNA: TGCGCCACCCTAGCACCCGGACTAGCGGGGGGAAGCTCCTACAATGAGCAGTTCTTC.

The J gene is TRBJ1-5, the V gene TRBV18; D ambiguous. Germline CDR1 is KGHSH and CDR2 is LQKENI. V was shortened by 3 bases and J by 1 base, with 7 bases between the two germline ends. CDR3 length: 14 amino acids. CDR3 bases: TGTGCCAGCTCACCCGGGCGGAGCAATCAGCCCCAGCATTTT. Its protein product is CASSPGRSNQPQHF.

As DNA, the CDR3 is TGTGCCAGCTCACCCCGGCAGGGGGGGACGAACACTGAAGCTTTCTTT. Translated: CASSPRQGGTNTEAFF. This sequence joins TRBV18 and TRBJ1-1, with 7 bases lining up with TRBD1. The CDR3 contains 16 residues. V shed 3 bases, J shed 1 base, and the junction held 8 bases outside the gene matches. In germline, CDR1 is KGHSH, CDR2 LQKENI.

The chain has TRBV4-1 and TRBJ2-5; TRBD2 matches 8 bases. V was clipped by 2 bases and J by 2 bases; unmatched bases: 16. The CDR3 has 19 amino acids. The germline V gene has CDR1 MGHRA and CDR2 YSYEKL. CDR3 in DNA: TGCGCCAGCAGCCAATTTTCAACTAGCGGAGTTAAAGGACAAGAGACCCAGTACTTC. It translates to CASSQFSTSGVKGQETQYF.

This clonotype has more than one count but fewer than ten. The chain links TRBV6-5 to TRBJ1-5; a weak D match, TRBD1 (6 bases). The CDR3 runs to 16 residues. Germline loops: CDR1 MNHEY, CDR2 SVGAGI. Trimming stripped 2 bases from V and 1 base from J, with 12 bases between. DNA of the CDR3: TGTGCCAGCAGTTACGGGACGGGACAAAGCAATCAGCCCCAGCATTTT. Translation gives CASSYGTGQSNQPQHF.

The table lists this clonotype with a few counts. The V and J genes are TRBV4-1 and TRBJ2-3, with 9 positions matching TRBD2. Trimming removed 0 bases from V and 5 bases from J; junction bases left unmatched: 12. The germline V gene encodes CDR1 MGHRA and CDR2 YSYEKL. This CDR3 is built from 18 residues. The CDR3: CASSQDSTSGSRGDTQYF. The DNA of the CDR3 is TGCGCCAGCAGCCAAGATTCGACTAGCGGCTCGAGGGGAGATACGCAGTATTTT.

This clonotype has just a few counts. This chain joins TRBV20-1 and TRBJ2-5, with D perhaps TRBD1 (6 bases). V gave up 3 bases and J gave up 3 bases, with 20 bases separating them. The CDR3 is made up of 16 amino acids. Germline assignment: CDR1 DFQATT and CDR2 SNEGSKA (reference sequence). Here the CDR3 reads CSARRATGGMEETQYF. CDR3 DNA sequence: TGCAGTGCTAGGCGAGCGACTGGGGGCATGGAAGAGACCCAGTACTTC.

The gene calls are TRBV6-1 and TRBJ2-7; D tentatively reads TRBD1 or TRBD2 (5 bases each). The CDR3 has 15 amino acids. The germline CDR1 and CDR2 sequences are MNHNS and SASEGT. The ends were cut back, 6 bases at V and 2 bases at J, with 17 bases in the middle. The CDR3: CASSTPRGHPYEQYF. DNA for the CDR3: TGTGCCAGCAGCACCCCCCGGGGCCACCCCTACGAGCAGTACTTC.

This clonotype was seen just once. The chain uses TRBV11-2 and TRBJ1-2; D remains ambiguous. CDR3 size: 12 residues. In germline, CDR1 is SGHAT, CDR2 FQNNGV. V lost 6 bases and J 4 bases, leaving 9 bases between the germline ends. CDR3 bases: TGTGCCAGCAGTCTGGGTTCCTATGGCTACACCTTC. This codes for CASSLGSYGYTF.

J is TRBJ2-3 and V is TRBV24-1; possibly TRBD1 or TRBD2 for D (5 bases each). V was clipped by 3 bases and J by 6 bases, with 12 bases between them. CDR1 and CDR2 (germline): KGHDR, SFDVKD. The CDR3 is 14 residues long. The CDR3 loop reads CATSDPAGADTQYF. CDR3 DNA: TGTGCCACCAGTGATCCGGCCGGGGCGGATACGCAGTATTTT.

There are a few counts of this clonotype. The chain uses TRBV19 and TRBJ2-2; TRBD1 or TRBD2 may be the D gene (6 bases each). V lost 7 bases and J lost 7, with 13 bases in between. The CDR3 loop spans 13 amino acids. Germline V gene lookup returns CDR1 LNHDA and CDR2 SQIVND (reference sequence). CDR3 nucleotide sequence: TGTGCCAGTAATTTCGGAGGGGGCGGGGAGCTGTTTTTT. It codes for CASNFGGGGELFF.

The chain is built from TRBV7-2 and TRBJ2-7; possible D gene TRBD2, 7 bases. Trimming left V 1 base short and J 3 bases short, with 13 bases between. CDR1 is SGHTA, CDR2 FQGNSA, per germline. The CDR3 totals 15 residues. CDR3 in amino acids: CASSLEGGGGYEQYF. CDR3 coding DNA: TGTGCCAGCAGCTTAGAGGGAGGGGGTGGCTACGAGCAGTACTTC. The whole variable domain, remainder taken from reference TRBV7-2 and TRBJ2-7, is GAGVSQSPSNKVTEKGKDVELRCDPISGHTALYWYRQSLGQGLEFLIYFQGNSAPDKSGLPSDRFSAERTGGSVSTLTIQRTQQEDSAVYLCASSLEGGGGYEQYFGPGTRLTVT.

The chain employs TRBV19 and TRBJ1-1, with TRBD1 as a possible D gene (5 bases). V lost 3 bases and J 0 bases, leaving 11 bases between the germline ends. CDR1 LNHDA and CDR2 SQIVND come from the germline V gene (reference sequence). The CDR3 loop spans 15 amino acids. This CDR3 reads CASSITGRLNTEAFF. In DNA, the CDR3 is TGTGCCAGTAGTATTACGGGACGACTGAACACTGAAGCTTTCTTT.

This chain uses TRBV6-5 with TRBJ2-3; perhaps TRBD1 as D (6 bases). The CDR3 has 16 amino acids. Germline V CDR1 and CDR2: MNHEY, SVGAGI. The germline V and J ends were trimmed by 0 bases and 0 bases, with 10 bases remaining between them. The CDR3 nucleotides read TGTGCCAGCAGTTACTCGTGGGGGCCTAGCACAGATACGCAGTATTTT. This sequence encodes CASSYSWGPSTDTQYF.

This chain uses TRBV25-1 with TRBJ1-2, with D possibly being TRBD1 (6 bases). The length of the CDR3 is 13 residues. V was shortened by 4 bases and J by 4 bases, with 10 bases between the two germline ends. In germline, CDR1 is MGHDK, CDR2 SYGVNS. The CDR3 DNA follows: TGTGCCAGCAGTGTGGGGACATTCTATGGCTACACCTTC. This encodes CASSVGTFYGYTF.

V is TRBV19 and J is TRBJ2-1; TRBD2 matches 15 bases. The CDR3 has 15 residues. CDR1 is LNHDA, CDR2 SQIVND, per germline (reference sequence). V shed 3 bases and J 8 bases; nucleotides not matched to a gene: 2. In nucleotides, the CDR3 is TGTGCCAGTAGTATGGGACTAGCGGGAGGAGATGAGCAGTTCTTC. Translating it yields CASSMGLAGGDEQFF.

The genes are TRBV24-1 and TRBJ2-2; 8 bases are a match to TRBD1. The V gene end was trimmed by 10 bases and the J gene end by 1 base; junction bases not matched to a gene: 1. The CDR3 is 13 residues long. Germline values: CDR1 KGHDR, CDR2 SFDVKD. The CDR3 is CATGQVNTGELFF. The CDR3 region has the DNA TGTGCCACGGGACAGGTGAACACCGGGGAGCTGTTTTTT.

This clonotype was counted a few times. This sequence joins TRBV30 and TRBJ1-1; D is uncertain. Trimming removed 0 bases at V and 1 base at J, with 3 bases between. Germline values: CDR1 GTSNPN, CDR2 SVGIG (reference sequence). The CDR3 runs 12 residues. This chain's CDR3 is CAWSVPNTEAFF. CDR3 DNA: TGTGCCTGGAGTGTCCCGAACACTGAAGCTTTCTTT.

This chain joins TRBV28 and TRBJ1-2, with TRBD1 as a possible D gene (6 bases). V lost 7 bases and J lost 8, with 20 bases in between. Germline-derived CDR1 and CDR2 are MDHEN and SYDVKM. The CDR3 is 14 amino acids. The DNA for the CDR3 is TGTGCCAGCAAAGAAGGGGGAGCAAAACCCGGCTACACCTTC. This translates into CASKEGGAKPGYTF.

This clonotype appeared once. The chain has TRBV12-3 or TRBV12-4 and TRBJ1-1; unclear D gene. The CDR3 length is 10 residues. The V end lost 5 bases, the J end lost 11 bases, and 9 bases lay between the germline ends. The CDR3, as DNA: TGTGCCAGCAGTCGGATGCGGGCTTTCTTT. Amino acids: CASSRMRAFF.